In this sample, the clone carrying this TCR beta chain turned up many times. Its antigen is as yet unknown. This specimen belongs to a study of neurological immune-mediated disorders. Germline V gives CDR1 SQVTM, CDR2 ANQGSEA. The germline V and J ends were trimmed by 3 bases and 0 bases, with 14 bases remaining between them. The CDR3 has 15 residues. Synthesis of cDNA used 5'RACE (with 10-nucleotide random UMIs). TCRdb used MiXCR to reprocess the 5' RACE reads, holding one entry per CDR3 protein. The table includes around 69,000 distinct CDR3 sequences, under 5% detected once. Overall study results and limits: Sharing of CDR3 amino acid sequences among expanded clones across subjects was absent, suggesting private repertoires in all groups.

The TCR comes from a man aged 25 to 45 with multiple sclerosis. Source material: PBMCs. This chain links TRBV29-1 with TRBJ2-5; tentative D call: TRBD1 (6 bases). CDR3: CSVDWTEPDQETQYF. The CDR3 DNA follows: TGCAGCGTTGATTGGACAGAGCCAGACCAAGAGACCCAGTACTTC.